What follows describes a single T cell receptor beta chain. The antigen remains undetermined. This sample was included in a study of early stage breast cancer tumors. Across the study: About 10-fold was the mean read coverage per sample.

Study results and caveats: Enriched TCRB sequences shared across patients were mostly commonly generated sequences.

The protocol was immunoSEQ multiplex PCR, while the TCRdb copy is restricted to in-frame clones and leaves out a portion. The sample consists of tens of thousands of clones, approximately 78% of them appearing once. Between the trimmed V and J ends, which lost 0 bases and 8 bases, there was a span of 10 bases. The CDR3 is 13 amino acids. In germline, CDR1 is SGHNT, CDR2 YENEEA. V and J are TRBV11-3 and TRBJ1-2; a possible D gene is TRBD1 (5 bases). Sequencing input: blood. The clonotype comes from a person aged 50-59 years with breast cancer. The CDR3 loop reads CASSLEAGGGYTF. The CDR3 DNA sequence: TGTGCCAGCAGCTTAGAAGCGGGGGGGGGCTACACCTTC. Supplemented by reference TRBV11-3 and TRBJ1-2, the full variable domain reads EAGVVQSPRYKIIEKKQPVAFWCNPISGHNTLYWYLQNLGQGPELLIRYENEEAVDDSQLPKDRFSAERLKGVDSTLKIQPAELGDSAVYLCASSLEAGGGYTFGSGTRLTVV.